The source of this T cell receptor beta chain is a study of spatial heterogeneity in lung cancer. Study-level information: Where they were available, follow-up PBMC samples were sequenced, at a median of about 2 years after resection.

Noted time point: blood at routine non-recurrence follow-up after resection. Whole RNA came from tumor, nontumor lung or frozen PBMC and was sequenced without being sorted. This clonotype was counted ten times or more. MiXCR, run by TCRdb on the 5' RACE reads, gives a single entry per CDR3 protein. The sample lists some 110,000 distinct CDR3 sequences; 9% to 15% were seen once. CDR1 is SGHDT, CDR2 YYEEEE, per germline. The CDR3 spans 14 residues. V was cut by 0 bases and J by 9 bases, with 13 bases left in between. The specimen was PBMCs, collected at follow-up. The source is a male donor with early-stage non-small cell lung cancer. The rearrangement uses TRBV5-6 and TRBJ2-1, with a possible D match to TRBD1 (6 bases). For the CDR3, the DNA is TGTGCCAGCAGCTTGGGACACAGGGCTGGTGAGCAGTTCTTC. This codes for CASSLGHRAGEQFF.